This T cell receptor (beta chain) is drawn from a study of OX40 agonist ivuxolimab in advanced cancers. With 1 base clipped from V and 4 bases from J, the junction kept 8 bases outside the gene matches. This CDR3 is 17 amino acids long. Germline assignment: CDR1 MGHRA and CDR2 YSYEKL. The table came from immunoSEQ multiplex PCR; TCRdb's copy has only in-frame clones and leaves some out. The sample lists approximately 84,000 clones; over 80% were seen once. This sequence joins TRBV4-1 and TRBJ2-1, with 9 positions matching TRBD2. The sequenced sample was CD4+ or CD8+ T cells sorted from blood, obtained in a trial of the OX40 agonist ivuxolimab. This clonotype was sampled from an adult with an advanced solid tumor such as melanoma, head and neck, liver or kidney cancer. The CDR3 reads CASSQGPGTSRYNEQFF. Here the CDR3 DNA reads TGCGCCAGCAGCCAAGGCCCCGGGACTAGCAGATACAATGAGCAGTTCTTC.